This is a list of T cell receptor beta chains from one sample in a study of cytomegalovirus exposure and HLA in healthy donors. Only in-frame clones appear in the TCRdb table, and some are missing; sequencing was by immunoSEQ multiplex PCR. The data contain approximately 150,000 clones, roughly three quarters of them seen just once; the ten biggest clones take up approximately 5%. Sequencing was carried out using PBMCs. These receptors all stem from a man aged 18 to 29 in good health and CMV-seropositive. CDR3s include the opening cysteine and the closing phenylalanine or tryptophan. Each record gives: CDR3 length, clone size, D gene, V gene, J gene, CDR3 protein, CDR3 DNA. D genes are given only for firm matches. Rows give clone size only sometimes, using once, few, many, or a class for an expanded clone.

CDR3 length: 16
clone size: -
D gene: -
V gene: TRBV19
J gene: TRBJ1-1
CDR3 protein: CATSDRSFIKNTEAFF
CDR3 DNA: TGTGCCACCTCGGACAGATCCTTTATTAAGAACACTGAAGCTTTCTTT

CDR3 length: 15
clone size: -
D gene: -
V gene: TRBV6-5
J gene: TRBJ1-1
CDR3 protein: CASIPLMGQNTEAFF
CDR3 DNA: TGTGCCAGCATTCCCCTCATGGGCCAGAACACTGAAGCTTTCTTT

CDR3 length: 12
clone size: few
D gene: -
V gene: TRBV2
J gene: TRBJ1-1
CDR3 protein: CASRAGAFGAFF
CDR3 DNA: TGTGCCAGCAGAGCAGGTGCGTTTGGGGCTTTCTTT

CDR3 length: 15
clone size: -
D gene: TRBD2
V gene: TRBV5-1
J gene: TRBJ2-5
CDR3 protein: CASTSTSGAQETQYF
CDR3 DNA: TGCGCCAGCACCTCGACTAGCGGGGCACAAGAGACCCAGTACTTC

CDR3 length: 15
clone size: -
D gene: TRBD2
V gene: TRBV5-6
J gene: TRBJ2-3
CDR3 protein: CASSFTSVLTDTQYF
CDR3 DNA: TGTGCCAGCAGCTTTACTAGCGTATTAACAGATACGCAGTATTTT

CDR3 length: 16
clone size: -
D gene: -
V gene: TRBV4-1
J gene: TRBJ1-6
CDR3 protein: CASSQAGGGFNSPLHF
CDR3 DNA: TGCGCCAGCAGCCAAGCGGGGGGGGGTTTTAATTCACCCCTCCACTTT

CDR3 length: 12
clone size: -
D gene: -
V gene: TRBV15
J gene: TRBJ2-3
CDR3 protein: CATSRDWGAQYF
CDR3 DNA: TGTGCCACCAGCAGAGATTGGGGGGCGCAGTATTTT

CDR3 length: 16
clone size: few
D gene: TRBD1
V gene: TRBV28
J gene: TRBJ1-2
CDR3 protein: CASSAPGQGGGIGYTF
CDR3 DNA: TGTGCCAGCAGTGCTCCGGGACAGGGAGGAGGGATTGGCTACACCTTC

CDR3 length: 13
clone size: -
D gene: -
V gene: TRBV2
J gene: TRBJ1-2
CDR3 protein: CASMLGQDYGYTF
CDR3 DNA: TGTGCCAGCATGCTGGGACAAGACTATGGCTACACCTTC

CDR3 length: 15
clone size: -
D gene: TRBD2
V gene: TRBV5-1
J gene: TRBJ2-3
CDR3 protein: CASSPERGSTDTQYF
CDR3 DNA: TGCGCCAGCAGCCCGGAGCGGGGTAGCACAGATACGCAGTATTTT

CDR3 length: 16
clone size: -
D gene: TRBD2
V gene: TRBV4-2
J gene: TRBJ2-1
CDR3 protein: CASSRSTSGANNEQFF
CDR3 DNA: TGTGCCAGCAGCCGCTCGACTAGCGGGGCGAACAATGAGCAGTTCTTC

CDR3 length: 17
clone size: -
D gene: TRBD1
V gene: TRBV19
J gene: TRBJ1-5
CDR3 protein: CASRGIVGDRSNQPQHF
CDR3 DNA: TGTGCCAGTCGAGGGATTGTTGGGGACAGAAGCAATCAGCCCCAGCATTTT

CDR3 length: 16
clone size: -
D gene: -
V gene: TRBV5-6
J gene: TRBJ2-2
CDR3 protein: CASSTAQGMNTGELFF
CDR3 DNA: TGTGCCAGCAGCACTGCCCAGGGGATGAACACCGGGGAGCTGTTTTTT

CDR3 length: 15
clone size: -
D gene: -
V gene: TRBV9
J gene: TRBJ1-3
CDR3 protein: CASSVEQYIGNTIYF
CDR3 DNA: TGTGCCAGCAGCGTAGAACAGTACATTGGAAACACCATATATTTT

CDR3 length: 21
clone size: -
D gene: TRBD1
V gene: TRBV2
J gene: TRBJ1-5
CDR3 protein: CASTGDRGSGPGIIRDQPQHF
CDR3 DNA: TGTGCCAGCACCGGGGACAGGGGATCGGGGCCGGGGATCATTCGCGATCAGCCCCAGCATTTT

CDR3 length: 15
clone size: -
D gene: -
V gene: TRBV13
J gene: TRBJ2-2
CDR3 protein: CASSFGGSRTGELFF
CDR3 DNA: TGTGCCAGCAGCTTCGGAGGAAGCCGCACCGGGGAGCTGTTTTTT

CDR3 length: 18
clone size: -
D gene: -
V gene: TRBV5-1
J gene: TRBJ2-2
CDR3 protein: CASSSNPRDTPETGELFF
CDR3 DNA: TGCGCCAGCAGCTCGAATCCCCGGGACACCCCTGAAACCGGGGAGCTGTTTTTT

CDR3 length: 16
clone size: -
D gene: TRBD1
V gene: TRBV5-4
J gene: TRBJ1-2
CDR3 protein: CASSLADRGWDYGYTF
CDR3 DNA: TGTGCCAGCAGCTTGGCGGACAGGGGGTGGGACTATGGCTACACCTTC

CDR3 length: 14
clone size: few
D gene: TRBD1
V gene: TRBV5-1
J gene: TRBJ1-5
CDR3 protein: CASSPGDSNQPQHF
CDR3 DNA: TGCGCCAGCAGCCCGGGGGACAGTAATCAGCCCCAGCATTTT

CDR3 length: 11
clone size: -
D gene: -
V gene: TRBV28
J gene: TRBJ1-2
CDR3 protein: CASSFPPGYTF
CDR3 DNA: TGTGCCAGCAGTTTCCCCCCGGGCTACACCTTC

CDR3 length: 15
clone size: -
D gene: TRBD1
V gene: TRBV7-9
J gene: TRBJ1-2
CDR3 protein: CASSPVAGGAGGYTF
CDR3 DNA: TGTGCCAGCAGCCCCGTTGCAGGGGGCGCGGGGGGCTACACCTTC

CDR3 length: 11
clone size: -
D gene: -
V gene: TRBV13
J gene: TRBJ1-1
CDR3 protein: CASSDRSEAFF
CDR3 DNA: TGTGCCAGCAGCGACAGGTCTGAAGCTTTCTTT

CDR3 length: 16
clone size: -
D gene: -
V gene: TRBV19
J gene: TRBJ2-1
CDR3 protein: CASSLTSAGSYNEQFF
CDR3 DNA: TGTGCCAGTAGCCTAACGTCGGCAGGTTCCTACAATGAGCAGTTCTTC

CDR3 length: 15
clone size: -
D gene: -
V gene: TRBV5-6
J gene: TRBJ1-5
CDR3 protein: CASAPWASSNQPQHF
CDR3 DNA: TGTGCCAGCGCCCCCTGGGCCAGTAGCAATCAGCCCCAGCATTTT

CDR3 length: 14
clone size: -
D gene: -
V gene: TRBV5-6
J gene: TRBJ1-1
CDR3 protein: CASSFGHQNTEAFF
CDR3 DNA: TGTGCCAGCAGCTTCGGTCACCAGAACACTGAAGCTTTCTTT

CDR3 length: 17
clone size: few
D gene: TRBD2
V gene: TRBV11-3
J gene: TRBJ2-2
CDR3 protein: CASSLRPGTSVAGELFF
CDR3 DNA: TGCGCCAGCAGTCTCCGCCCAGGGACTAGCGTCGCCGGGGAGCTGTTTTTT

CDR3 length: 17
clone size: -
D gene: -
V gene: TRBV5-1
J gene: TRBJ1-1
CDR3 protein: CASSLGGERTIYTEAFF
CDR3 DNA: TGCGCCAGCAGCTTGGGGGGAGAACGAACCATATACACTGAAGCTTTCTTT

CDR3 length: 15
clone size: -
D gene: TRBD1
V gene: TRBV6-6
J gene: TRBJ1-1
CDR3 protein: CASSPRQGANTEAFF
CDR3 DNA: TGTGCCAGCAGTCCTCGACAGGGGGCGAACACTGAAGCTTTCTTT

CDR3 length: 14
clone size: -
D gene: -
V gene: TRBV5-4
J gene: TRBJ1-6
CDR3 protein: CASSAGQNFTPLHF
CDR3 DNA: TGTGCCAGCAGCGCCGGACAGAATTTTACACCCCTCCACTTT

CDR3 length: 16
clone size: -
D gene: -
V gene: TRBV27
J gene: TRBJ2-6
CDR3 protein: CASSFGGSSGANVLTF
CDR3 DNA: TGTGCCAGCAGTTTCGGGGGATCCTCTGGGGCCAACGTCCTGACTTTC

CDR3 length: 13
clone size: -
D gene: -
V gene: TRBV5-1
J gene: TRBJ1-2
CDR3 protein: CASSTTGFYGYTF
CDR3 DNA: TGCGCCAGCAGCACTACAGGGTTCTATGGCTACACCTTC

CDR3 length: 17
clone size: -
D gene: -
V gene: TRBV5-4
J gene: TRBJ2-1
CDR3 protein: CASSLSLNRVTYNEQFF
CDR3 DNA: TGTGCCAGCAGCTTGAGTCTGAACAGGGTAACCTACAATGAGCAGTTCTTC

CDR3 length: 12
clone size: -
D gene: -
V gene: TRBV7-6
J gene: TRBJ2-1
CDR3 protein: CASSLSYNEQFF
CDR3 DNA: TGTGCCAGCAGCCTGTCCTACAATGAGCAGTTCTTC

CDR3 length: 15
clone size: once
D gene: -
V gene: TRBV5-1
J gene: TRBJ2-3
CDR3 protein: CASSQHNQLGAPWYF
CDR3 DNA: TGCGCCAGCAGTCAACATAACCAACTAGGCGCCCCGTGGTATTTT

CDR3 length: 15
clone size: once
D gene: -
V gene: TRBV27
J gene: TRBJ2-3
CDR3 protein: CASSPVFTSTDTQYF
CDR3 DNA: TGTGCCAGCAGTCCGGTCTTTACTAGCACAGATACGCAGTATTTT

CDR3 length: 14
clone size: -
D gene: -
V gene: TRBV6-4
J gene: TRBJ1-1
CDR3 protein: CASSDLKSGTEAFF
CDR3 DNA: TGTGCCAGCAGTGACCTTAAGAGCGGCACTGAAGCTTTCTTT

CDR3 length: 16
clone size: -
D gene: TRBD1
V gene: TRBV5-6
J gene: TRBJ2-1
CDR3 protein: CASSPIPGQGSNEQFF
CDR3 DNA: TGTGCCAGCAGCCCTATTCCGGGACAGGGCAGCAATGAGCAGTTCTTC

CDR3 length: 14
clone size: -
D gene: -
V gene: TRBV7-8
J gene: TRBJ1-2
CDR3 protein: CASSLDTENYGYTF
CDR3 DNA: TGTGCCAGCAGCTTAGATACAGAAAACTATGGCTACACCTTC

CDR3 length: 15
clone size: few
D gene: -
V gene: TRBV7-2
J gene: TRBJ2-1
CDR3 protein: CASSFKQGPYNEQFF
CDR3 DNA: TGTGCCAGCAGCTTCAAGCAGGGGCCCTACAATGAGCAGTTCTTC

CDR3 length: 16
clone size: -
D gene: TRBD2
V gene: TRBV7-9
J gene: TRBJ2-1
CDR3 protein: CASSLGTSGAYNEQFF
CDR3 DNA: TGTGCCAGCAGCCTCGGGACTAGCGGGGCCTACAATGAGCAGTTCTTC